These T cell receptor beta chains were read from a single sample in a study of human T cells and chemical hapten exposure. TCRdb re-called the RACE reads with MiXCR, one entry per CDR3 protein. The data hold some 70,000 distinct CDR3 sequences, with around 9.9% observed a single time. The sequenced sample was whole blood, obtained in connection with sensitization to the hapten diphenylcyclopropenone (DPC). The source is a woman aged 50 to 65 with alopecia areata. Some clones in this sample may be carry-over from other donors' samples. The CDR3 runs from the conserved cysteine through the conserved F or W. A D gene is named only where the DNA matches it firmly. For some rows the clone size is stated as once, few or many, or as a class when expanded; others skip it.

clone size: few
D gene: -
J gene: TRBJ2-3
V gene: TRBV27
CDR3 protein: CAVWGVKTDTQYF
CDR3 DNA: TGTGCCGTTTGGGGCGTGAAGACAGATACGCAGTATTTT

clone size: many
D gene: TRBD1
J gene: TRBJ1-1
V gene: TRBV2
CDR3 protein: CASRGGTGTTEAFF
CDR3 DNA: TGTGCCAGCAGGGGGGGGACAGGAACCACTGAAGCTTTCTTT

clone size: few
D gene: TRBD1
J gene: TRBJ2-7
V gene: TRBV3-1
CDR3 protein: CASSLLNRGAGYEQYF
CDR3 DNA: TGTGCCAGCAGCCTTCTCAACAGGGGCGCAGGCTACGAGCAGTACTTC

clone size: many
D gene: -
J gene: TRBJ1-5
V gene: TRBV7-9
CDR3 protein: CASSLDPNQPQHF
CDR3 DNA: TGTGCCAGCAGCTTAGATCCAAATCAGCCCCAGCATTTT

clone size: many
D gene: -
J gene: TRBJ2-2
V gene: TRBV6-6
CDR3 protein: CASSNPRGVTGELFF
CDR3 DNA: TGTGCCAGCAGCAACCCCAGGGGAGTGACCGGGGAGCTGTTTTTT

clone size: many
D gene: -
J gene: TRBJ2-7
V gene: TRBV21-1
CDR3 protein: CASSSDTSSYEQYF
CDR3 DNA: TGTGCCAGCAGCTCGGACACTTCCTCCTACGAGCAGTACTTC

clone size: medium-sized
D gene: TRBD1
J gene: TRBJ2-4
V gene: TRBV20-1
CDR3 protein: CSARGQGNIQYF
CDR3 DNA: TGCAGTGCTAGAGGACAGGGGAACATTCAGTACTTC

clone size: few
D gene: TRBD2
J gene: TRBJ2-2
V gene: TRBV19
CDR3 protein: CASSISIFASGRNTGELFF
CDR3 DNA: TGTGCCAGTAGTATCTCTATTTTTGCTAGCGGGAGGAACACCGGGGAGCTGTTTTTT

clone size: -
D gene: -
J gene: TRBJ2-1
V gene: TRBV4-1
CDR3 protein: CASSQVWGAASYNEQFF
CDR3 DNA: TGCGCCAGCAGCCAAGTTTGGGGGGCAGCGTCCTACAATGAGCAGTTCTTC

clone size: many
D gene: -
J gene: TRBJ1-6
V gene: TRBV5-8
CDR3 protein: CASSRKGRDNSPLHF
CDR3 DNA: TGTGCCAGCAGCAGGAAAGGACGCGATAATTCACCCCTCCACTTT

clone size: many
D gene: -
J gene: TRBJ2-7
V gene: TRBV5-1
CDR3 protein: CASSSNPSYEQYF
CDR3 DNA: TGCGCCAGCAGCTCCAACCCAAGCTACGAGCAGTACTTC

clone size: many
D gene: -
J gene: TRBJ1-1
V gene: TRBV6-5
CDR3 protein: CASSLGGQRHTEAFF
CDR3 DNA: TGTGCCAGCAGTTTGGGCGGACAGAGACACACTGAAGCTTTCTTT

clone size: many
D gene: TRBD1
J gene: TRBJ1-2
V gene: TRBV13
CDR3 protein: CASSSGTAIANYGYTF
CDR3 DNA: TGTGCCAGCAGCTCCGGGACAGCGATAGCTAACTATGGCTACACCTTC

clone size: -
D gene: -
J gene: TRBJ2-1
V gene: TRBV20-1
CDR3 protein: CSASGFGGVSYNEQFF
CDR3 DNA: TGCAGTGCTAGTGGCTTCGGCGGGGTCTCCTACAATGAGCAGTTCTTC

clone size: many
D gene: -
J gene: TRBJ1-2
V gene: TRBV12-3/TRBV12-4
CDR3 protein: CASSLGQPGGYTF
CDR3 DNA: TGTGCCAGCAGTTTAGGACAGCCGGGAGGCTACACCTTC

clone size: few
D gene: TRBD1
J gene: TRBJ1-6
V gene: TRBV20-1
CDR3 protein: CSARDLGTGPSPLHF
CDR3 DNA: TGCAGTGCTAGAGATCTAGGGACAGGGCCTTCACCCCTCCACTTT

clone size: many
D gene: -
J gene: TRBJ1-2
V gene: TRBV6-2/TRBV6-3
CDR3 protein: CASSRDVYGYTF
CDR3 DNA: TGTGCCAGCAGCAGGGACGTCTATGGCTACACCTTC

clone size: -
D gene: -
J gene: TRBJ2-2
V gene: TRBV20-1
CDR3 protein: CSARLTGRFRELFF
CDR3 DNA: TGCAGTGCTAGACTAACAGGGAGGTTCAGGGAGCTGTTTTTT

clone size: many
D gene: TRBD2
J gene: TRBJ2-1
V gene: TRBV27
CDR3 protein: CASSSLAGGHNEQFF
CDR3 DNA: TGTGCCAGCAGTTCCCTGGCGGGGGGGCACAATGAGCAGTTCTTC

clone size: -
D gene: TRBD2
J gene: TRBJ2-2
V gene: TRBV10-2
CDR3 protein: CASVASGRGELFF
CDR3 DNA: TGCGCCAGCGTCGCTAGCGGGAGGGGGGAGCTGTTTTTT

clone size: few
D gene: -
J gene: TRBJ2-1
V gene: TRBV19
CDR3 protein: CASSIPERNEQFF
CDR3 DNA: TGTGCCAGTAGTATTCCGGAAAGGAATGAGCAGTTCTTC

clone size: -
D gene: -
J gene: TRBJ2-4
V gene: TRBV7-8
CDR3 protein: CASSLVGQQSNIQYF
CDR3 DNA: TGTGCCAGCAGCTTAGTGGGCCAGCAATCGAACATTCAGTACTTC

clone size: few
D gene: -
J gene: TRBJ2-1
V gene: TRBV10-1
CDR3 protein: CASSVPRNPSYNEQFF
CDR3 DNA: TGCGCCAGCAGTGTTCCCAGAAACCCTTCCTACAATGAGCAGTTCTTC

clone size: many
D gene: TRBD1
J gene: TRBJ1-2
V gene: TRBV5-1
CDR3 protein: CASSSSGTAYGYTF
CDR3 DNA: TGCGCCAGCAGCTCCTCCGGGACAGCTTATGGCTACACCTTC

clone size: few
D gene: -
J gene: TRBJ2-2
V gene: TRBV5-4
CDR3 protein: CASSLGGNTGELFF
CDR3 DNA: TGTGCCAGCAGCTTGGGGGGGAACACCGGGGAGCTGTTTTTT

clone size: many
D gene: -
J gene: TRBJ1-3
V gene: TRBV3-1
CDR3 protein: CASSQNPGPAGLNTIYF
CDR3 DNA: TGTGCCAGCAGCCAGAATCCGGGACCGGCGGGCCTAAACACCATATATTTT

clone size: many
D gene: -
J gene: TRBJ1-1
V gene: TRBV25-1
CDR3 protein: CASKDRFNTEAFF
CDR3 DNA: TGTGCCAGCAAAGACAGGTTCAACACTGAAGCTTTCTTT

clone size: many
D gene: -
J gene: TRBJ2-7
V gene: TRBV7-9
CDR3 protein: CASSLRRGEQYF
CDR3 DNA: TGTGCCAGCAGCTTAAGGAGGGGCGAGCAGTACTTC

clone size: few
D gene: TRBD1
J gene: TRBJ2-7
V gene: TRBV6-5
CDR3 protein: CASSFQTGGTIEQYF
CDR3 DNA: TGTGCCAGCAGCTTCCAAACAGGGGGCACCATCGAGCAGTACTTC

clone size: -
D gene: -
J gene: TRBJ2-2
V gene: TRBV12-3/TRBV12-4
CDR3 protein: CASRPSDRRTGELFF
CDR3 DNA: TGTGCCAGCCGCCCCTCCGACAGAAGAACCGGGGAGCTGTTTTTT

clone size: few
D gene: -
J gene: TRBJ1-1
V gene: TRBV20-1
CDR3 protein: CSARDQFGSEAFF
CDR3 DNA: TGCAGTGCTAGAGATCAGTTCGGGTCTGAAGCTTTCTTT

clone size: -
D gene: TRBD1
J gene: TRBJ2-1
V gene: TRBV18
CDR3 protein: CASSPRDRVNDEQFF
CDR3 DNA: TGTGCCAGCTCACCACGGGACAGGGTGAACGATGAGCAGTTCTTC

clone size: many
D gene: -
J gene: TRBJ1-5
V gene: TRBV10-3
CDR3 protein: CAISESSLGTNQPQHF
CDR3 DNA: TGTGCCATCAGTGAGTCCAGCCTCGGCACCAATCAGCCCCAGCATTTT

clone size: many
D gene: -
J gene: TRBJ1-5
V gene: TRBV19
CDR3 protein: CASSITRGGNQPQHF
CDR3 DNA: TGTGCCAGTAGTATAACTCGCGGGGGCAATCAGCCCCAGCATTTT

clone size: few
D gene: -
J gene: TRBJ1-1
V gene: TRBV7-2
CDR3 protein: CASSLMTGANTEAFF
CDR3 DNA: TGTGCCAGCAGCCTTATGACAGGCGCGAACACTGAAGCTTTCTTT

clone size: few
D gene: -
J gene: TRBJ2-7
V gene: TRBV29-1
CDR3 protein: CSVDFRKESTYEQYF
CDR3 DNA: TGCAGCGTTGACTTCCGGAAGGAGAGCACCTACGAGCAGTACTTC

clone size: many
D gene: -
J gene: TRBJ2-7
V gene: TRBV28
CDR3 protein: CASTIGYEQYF
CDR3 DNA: TGTGCCAGCACCATTGGATACGAGCAGTACTTC

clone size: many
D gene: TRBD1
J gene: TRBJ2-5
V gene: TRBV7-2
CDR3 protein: CASTGAGGFQETQYF
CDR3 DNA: TGTGCCAGCACAGGAGCAGGGGGATTCCAAGAGACCCAGTACTTC

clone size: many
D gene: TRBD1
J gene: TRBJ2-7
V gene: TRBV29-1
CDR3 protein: CSVEEGSTGETYEQYF
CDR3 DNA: TGCAGCGTTGAAGAAGGCAGTACAGGGGAAACCTACGAGCAGTACTTC

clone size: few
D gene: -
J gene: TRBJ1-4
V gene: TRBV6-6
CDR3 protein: CASSPNRATNEKLFF
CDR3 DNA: TGTGCCAGCAGTCCGAACAGAGCAACTAATGAAAAACTGTTTTTT

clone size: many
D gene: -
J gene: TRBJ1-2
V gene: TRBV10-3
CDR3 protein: CAISESSANYGYTF
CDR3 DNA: TGTGCCATCAGTGAAAGTTCAGCTAACTATGGCTACACCTTC